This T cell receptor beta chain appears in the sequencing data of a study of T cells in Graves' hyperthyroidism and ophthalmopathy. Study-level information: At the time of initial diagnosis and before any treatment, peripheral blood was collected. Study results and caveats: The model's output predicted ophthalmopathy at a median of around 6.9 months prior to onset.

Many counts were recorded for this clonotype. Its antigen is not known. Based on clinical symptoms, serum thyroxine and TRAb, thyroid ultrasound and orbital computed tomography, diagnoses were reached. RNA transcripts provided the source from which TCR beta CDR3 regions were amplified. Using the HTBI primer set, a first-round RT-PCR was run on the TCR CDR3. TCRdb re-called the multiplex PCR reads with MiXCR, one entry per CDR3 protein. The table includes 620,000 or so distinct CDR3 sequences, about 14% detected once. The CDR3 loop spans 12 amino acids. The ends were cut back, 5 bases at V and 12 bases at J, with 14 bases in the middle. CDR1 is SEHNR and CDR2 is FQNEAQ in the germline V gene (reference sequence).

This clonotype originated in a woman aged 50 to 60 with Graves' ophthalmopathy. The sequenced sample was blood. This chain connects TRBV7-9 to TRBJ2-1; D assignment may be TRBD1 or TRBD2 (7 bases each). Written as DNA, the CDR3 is TGTGCCAGCAGCACGACAGGGAGGGCGCAGTTCTTC. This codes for CASSTTGRAQFF.